The 9 T cell receptor beta chains below all came from one sample that was sequenced in a study of Graves' ophthalmopathy and Graves' hyperthyroidism (dated by TCRdb to between 2017 and 2018). The run used an Illumina HiSeq 2000. TCR beta CDR3 regions were amplified from RNA transcripts for repertoire sequencing. The first round was an RT-PCR using HTBI primers with the Qiagen OneStep RT-PCR kit, and this first round was followed by a second-round multiplex PCR, then size selection and purification. TCRdb handled the public reads itself, with Q25 trimming in fastp and clone calling in MiXCR, and kept productive beta chains. Every CDR3 protein is listed once, alongside the most common genes and DNA of its rows. Across this sample there are about 400,000 distinct CDR3 sequences, with 15% seen only once. 7% of the sample belongs to the ten largest clones. Sequenced material: peripheral blood. All receptors derive from a woman aged 18-35 years with stable Graves' hyperthyroidism. Donor details come from another sample of the same person, matched by shared clones.

This clonotype was counted ten times or more. V gene TRBV19 combines with J gene TRBJ1-1; 8 bases line up with TRBD1. CDR3 length: 13 residues. Germline CDR1 and CDR2: LNHDA and SQIVND (reference sequence). V was pared by 7 bases and J by 5 bases, with 6 bases of the junction left unmatched. CDR3 sequence reads: CASKSRGRTEAFF. The CDR3 nucleotides are TGTGCCAGTAAGAGCAGGGGGCGGACTGAAGCTTTCTTT.

A few counts support this clonotype. The CDR3 protein is CSAREESLLNSPLHF. CDR3 bases: TGCAGTGCTAGAGAAGAAAGTCTTCTTAATTCACCCCTCCACTTT. This chain uses TRBV20-1 with TRBJ1-6; no clear D. Between the trimmed V and J ends, which lost 0 bases and 6 bases, there was a span of 12 bases. Looked up from germline, CDR1 is DFQATT and CDR2 is SNEGSKA (reference sequence). The CDR3 length is 15 residues.

With respect to this clonotype: The junction departs from germline at one end; a sequencing error may be responsible. The gene calls are TRBV6-2 or TRBV6-3 and TRBJ1-1, with D uncertain. The CDR3 is made up of 11 amino acids. Germline V gene sequence: CDR1 MNHEY, CDR2 SVGEGT. Written as DNA, the CDR3 is TGTGCCAGCACTTACCTGGCTGACGCTTTCTTT. Encoded protein: CASTYLADAFF.

CDR3 protein: CASSPQGEGSPLHF. The CDR3 coding sequence is TGTGCCAGCAGTCCACAGGGGGAGGGTTCACCCCTCCACTTT. V gene TRBV12-3 or TRBV12-4 combines with J gene TRBJ1-6; 8 bases are shared with TRBD1. The length of the CDR3 is 14 residues. V lost 5 bases and J lost 9; bases outside the gene matches: 6.

The sample holds many counts of this clonotype. The chain recombines TRBV7-2 with TRBJ2-7; TRBD1 agrees at 10 bases. V trimming: 5 bases; J trimming: 4 bases; junction bases outside the gene matches: 5. Germline V gene lookup returns CDR1 SGHTA and CDR2 FQGNSA. CDR3 length equals 14 residues. The CDR3 DNA follows: TGTGCCAGCAGCCGACAGGGGGCGTTGTACGAGCAGTACTTC. Amino acid sequence: CASSRQGALYEQYF.

The chain links TRBV12-3 or TRBV12-4 to TRBJ2-7; possibly TRBD1 for D (6 bases). The CDR3 is 14 residues long. V was cut by 6 bases and J by 9 bases, with 21 bases left in between. This CDR3 is CASRGLRGKLRQYF. As DNA, the CDR3 is TGTGCCAGCAGGGGTCTAAGGGGGAAACTTCGGCAGTACTTC.

This clonotype showed up many times. The CDR3 DNA reads TGTGCCAGCAGTTACTATAGCGGGAAAGAGACCCAGTACTTC. It encodes CASSYYSGKETQYF. The chain is built from TRBV6-5 and TRBJ2-5, with 8 bases identical to TRBD2. This CDR3 region has 14 residues. V lost 1 base to trimming and J lost 3 bases; unmatched junction nucleotides: 1. From germline, CDR1 is MNHEY and CDR2 SVGAGI.

This clonotype appeared a single time. This chain connects TRBV20-1 to TRBJ2-7; TRBD2 might be the D (5 bases). This CDR3 spans 14 amino acids. Per germline, CDR1 DFQATT and CDR2 SNEGSKA (reference sequence). Trimming cost V 6 bases and J 3 bases, with 18 bases left between them. CDR3 sequence: CSALSDLGGYEQYF. In nucleotides, the CDR3 is TGCAGTGCCCTATCTGATTTAGGAGGCTACGAGCAGTACTTC.

A word on this clonotype: Possible read error: a much larger clone is one base away. The conserved phenylalanine or tryptophan normally closing the CDR3 is absent here, so this likely arose from a read error. This chain connects TRBV19 to TRBJ2-2; tentative D call: TRBD2 (5 bases). The germline V gene encodes CDR1 LNHDA and CDR2 SQIVND (reference sequence). Trimming took 5 bases from V and 8 from J, leaving 24 bases between them. The CDR3 totals 17 residues. The CDR3 sequence: CASSPGIGKTPRGELFS. In DNA form, the CDR3 reads TGTGCCAGTAGTCCGGGGATTGGGAAAACTCCCAGAGGGGAGCTGTTTTCT.